This T cell receptor beta chain was found in a study of Ad26.COV2.S vaccination and SARS-CoV-2 variants. The wider study: The authors gave Ad26.COV2.S intramuscularly, either once or twice 56 days apart. Study-wide results and caveats: Estimates derived from TCR breadth and depth analyses may have underestimated total T cell responses.

Sequencing was performed with immunoSEQ multiplex PCR; in TCRdb, only in-frame clones are kept and a portion is missing. The sample has about 410,000 clones; 70% to 90% are singletons. Sample treatment: some 19 received Ad26.COV2.S at low or high dose, single or two shots; roughly five received placebo; per-sample allocation not given. The samples date from day 63 after the first vaccine or placebo injection. The individual, an adult aged 18-55 years, was a donor in Boston. Concerning this clone: Its antigen remains unknown.

V dropped 4 bases and J dropped 7; count of bases not matched to a gene: 6. The CDR3 has 15 amino acids. The germline CDR1 and CDR2 sequences are ENHRY and SYGVKD. This clonotype was obtained from a person between 18 and 65 years old who received the Ad26.COV2.S COVID-19 vaccine or a placebo. Here the sequenced sample was peripheral blood, taken in a trial of Ad26.COV2.S vaccine versus placebo. The chain joins TRBV10-3 to TRBJ2-2; 10 bases match TRBD1. CDR3 sequence: CAISGLTGGHGELFF. CDR3 bases: TGTGCCATCAGTGGGTTGACAGGGGGCCACGGGGAGCTGTTTTTT.